These 24 T cell receptor beta chains were all obtained from the same sample, sequenced in a study of technical replicates of blood from a few donors. TCRdb's table, derived via immunoSEQ multiplex PCR, lists solely in-frame clones and lacks some. The repertoire holds 95,000 to 100,000 clones, with 90% to 96% as singletons. Sequenced input: T cells isolated from PBMCs. The origin of the receptors is a human donor in good health.

V is TRBV5-1 and J is TRBJ2-3, with D perhaps TRBD2 (6 bases). In germline, CDR1 is SGHRS, CDR2 YFSETQ. V was pared by 0 bases and J by 3 bases, with 11 bases between. This CDR3 region has 15 residues. The CDR3 nucleotides are TGCGCCAGCAGCTTGGGTCCCGGGGGAACAGATACGCAGTATTTT. Its translation is CASSLGPGGTDTQYF.

This sequence joins TRBV1 and TRBJ1-5; the table's D gene call, TRBD1, was not cross checked with the DNA. TRBV1 is given as a pseudogene. This CDR3 is 17 amino acids long. The CDR3 DNA sequence: TGCACCAGCAGCCAACTTAACCGGGACAAAAATTACCAGCCCCAGCATTTT. Translating it yields CTSSQLNRDKNYQPQHF.

The CDR3 bases are TGTGCCAGCAGCCCGGGGGTGGGGCGGAGGACTGAAGCTTTCTTT. This sequence encodes CASSPGVGRRTEAFF. The rearrangement uses TRBV7-9 and TRBJ1-1; TRBD1 might be the D (5 bases). The V end was cut by 5 bases, the J end by 5 bases, with 18 bases between. Per the germline V gene, CDR1 is SEHNR and CDR2 is FQNEAQ (reference sequence). CDR3 length: 15 residues. The whole variable domain, filled in from reference TRBV7-9 and TRBJ1-1, reads DTGVSQNPRHKITKRGQNVTFRCDPISEHNRLYWYRQTLGQGPEFLTYFQNEAQLEKSRLLSDRFSAERPKGSFSTLEIQRTEQGDSAMYLCASSPGVGRRTEAFFGQGTRLTVV.

The chain joins TRBV5-8 to TRBJ2-1; the match to TRBD2 covers 14 bases. The CDR3 has 16 residues. Germline loops: CDR1 SGHTS, CDR2 YDEGEE. V lost 4 bases, J lost 6 bases, and 6 bases stayed unmatched. CDR3: CASSRPGLAGANEQFF. In nucleotides, the CDR3 is TGTGCCAGCAGCAGGCCGGGACTAGCGGGGGCCAATGAGCAGTTCTTC.

The chain employs TRBV11-3 and TRBJ1-2; weak D call: TRBD1 (6 bases). Trimming removed 4 bases at V and 4 bases at J, with 19 bases between. This CDR3 comprises 16 residues. Germline V lookup: CDR1 SGHNT, CDR2 YENEEA. CDR3 region: CASSSIGQRQRYGYTF. DNA of the CDR3: TGTGCCAGCAGCTCAATCGGACAGCGACAACGCTATGGCTACACCTTC.

The chain has TRBV28 and TRBJ1-3; D gene uncertain. The germline CDR1 and CDR2 sequences are MDHEN and SYDVKM. Trimming cost V 5 bases and J 0 bases, with 14 bases left between them. The CDR3 spans 16 residues. The CDR3 region has the DNA TGTGCCAGCAGTCTAGGCGGGGTTCGCTCTGGAAACACCATATATTTT. It translates to CASSLGGVRSGNTIYF.

J is TRBJ2-7 and V is TRBV28; D is perhaps TRBD2 (6 bases). The CDR3 contains 12 residues. The V gene lost 1 base and the J gene lost 7 bases, with 8 bases spanning the gap. The V gene's germline CDR1 is MDHEN and CDR2 SYDVKM. CDR3 region: CASSLSGGEQYF. The CDR3 DNA reads TGTGCCAGCAGTTTATCCGGGGGAGAGCAGTACTTC.

The chain is built from TRBV6-5 and TRBJ2-1; TRBD2 matches 9 bases. The CDR3 length is 12 residues. With V trimmed by 3 bases and J by 14 bases, 5 bases remained unmatched. Per the germline V gene, CDR1 is MNHEY and CDR2 is SVGAGI. DNA of the CDR3: TGTGCCAGCAGTTATGCGGGAGGGCCGGAGTTCTTC. It codes for CASSYAGGPEFF.

The chain has TRBV10-2 and TRBJ2-2; D might be TRBD1 (6 bases). Trimming pared 0 bases from V and 9 bases from J, leaving 11 bases between. This CDR3 contains 14 residues. Per the germline V gene, CDR1 is WSHSY and CDR2 is SAAADI. In DNA form, the CDR3 reads TGCGCCAGCAGTGAGTCCATCAGGGGCCGGGAGCTGTTTTTT. Encoded protein: CASSESIRGRELFF.

The gene calls are TRBV9 and TRBJ2-1; 15 positions match TRBD2. The CDR3 totals 18 residues. The germline V gene has CDR1 SGDLS and CDR2 YYNGEE. The V and J ends lost 1 base and 7 bases, in that order; junction bases with no gene match: 9. The DNA for the CDR3 is TGTGCCAGCAGCGTATCGGGACTAGCGGGAGGCCGGGGTAATGAGCAGTTCTTC. It is translated as CASSVSGLAGGRGNEQFF.

This chain joins TRBV7-9 and TRBJ1-2, with D possibly TRBD1 on 5 matching bases. Trimming shortened V by 5 bases and J by 5 bases, and 12 bases separated the two germline ends. In germline, CDR1 is SEHNR, CDR2 FQNEAQ (reference sequence). The CDR3 runs 13 residues. The CDR3 is CASSLGGSYGYTF. CDR3 DNA: TGTGCCAGCAGCCTCGGGGGGTCTTATGGCTACACCTTC.

The CDR3 DNA is TGCGCCAGCAGCTTGCCCCGCGGCGGTGGGGCCAACGTCCTGACTTTC. It codes for CASSLPRGGGANVLTF. V and J are TRBV5-1 and TRBJ2-6; no firm D call. Trimming shortened V by 1 base and J by 3 bases, and 11 bases separated the two germline ends. Germline V CDR1 and CDR2: SGHRS, YFSETQ. This CDR3 region has 16 residues.

In this sample, this clone turned up once. The V gene is TRBV19, the J gene TRBJ1-5; 7 nucleotides line up with TRBD1. Germline V CDR1 and CDR2: LNHDA, SQIVND (reference sequence). Germline trimming cut 5 bases from V and 6 bases from J; bases unmatched to any gene: 13. The CDR3 has 16 amino acids. This chain's CDR3 is CASSQDREGQSQPQHF. In DNA, the CDR3 is TGTGCCAGTAGTCAAGACAGGGAAGGTCAAAGTCAGCCCCAGCATTTT. The full variable domain, rest sourced from reference TRBV19 and TRBJ1-5, is DGGITQSPKYLFRKEGQNVTLSCEQNLNHDAMYWYRQDPGQGLRLIYYSQIVNDFQKGDIAEGYSVSREKKESFPLTVTSAQKNPTAFYLCASSQDREGQSQPQHFGDGTRLSIL.

The chain uses TRBV11-3 and TRBJ1-2, with TRBD1 identical over 9 bases. Germline V gene data show CDR1 as SGHNT and CDR2 as YENEEA. This CDR3 region has 13 residues. V was pared by 5 bases and J by 8 bases, with 6 bases of the junction left unmatched. This CDR3 reads CASSKGQGGGYTF. The CDR3 nucleotides read TGTGCCAGCAGCAAGGGACAGGGAGGCGGCTACACCTTC.

This clone was seen a single time. This rearrangement joins TRBV30 to TRBJ2-1, with D tentatively TRBD2 (6 bases). The germline CDR1 and CDR2 sequences are GTSNPN and SVGIG (reference sequence). The CDR3 has 14 residues. V lost 4 bases and J 4 bases, leaving 14 bases between the germline ends. The CDR3 region has the DNA TGTGCCTGGACTAAGAGGGAGGAATACAATGAGCAGTTCTTC. It yields the protein CAWTKREEYNEQFF.

The gene calls are TRBV6-1 and TRBJ1-1; tentatively, D is TRBD1 (5 bases). V lost 6 bases to trimming and J lost 5 bases, with 10 bases between them. Germline V gene data show CDR1 as MNHNS and CDR2 as SASEGT. The CDR3 extends over 12 amino acids. CDR3: CASRGGDTEAFF. CDR3 sequence (DNA): TGTGCCAGCAGGGGGGGGGATACTGAAGCTTTCTTT.

CDR3 nucleotide sequence: TGTGCCAGCTCACCACTCGTCGGGGTAGAAGATACGCAGTATTTT. Its translation is CASSPLVGVEDTQYF. The chain combines TRBV18 with TRBJ2-3; the D gene is possibly TRBD2 (5 bases). Germline V lookup: CDR1 KGHSH, CDR2 LQKENI. The length of the CDR3 is 15 residues. Trimming stripped 1 base from V and 5 bases from J, with 13 bases between.

The chain is built from TRBV5-1 and TRBJ2-1; 10 bases match TRBD2. The ends lost 3 bases at V and 4 bases at J; junction bases unmatched: 13. The germline CDR1 and CDR2 sequences are SGHRS and YFSETQ. The CDR3 has 18 amino acids. The CDR3 is CASSSPTSGTSEYNEQFF. The CDR3 coding sequence is TGCGCCAGCAGCTCCCCAACTTCCGGGACTAGCGAGTACAATGAGCAGTTCTTC.

This clone was seen only once. The V gene is TRBV14, the J gene TRBJ2-2, with a weak D call TRBD1 (5 bases). The CDR3 has 14 amino acids. Trimming shortened V by 4 bases and J by 5 bases, and 11 bases separated the two germline ends. Germline lookup yields CDR1 SGHDN and CDR2 FVKESK. The CDR3 reads CASSLFRGTGELFF. CDR3 bases: TGTGCCAGCAGCCTATTTAGGGGTACCGGGGAGCTGTTTTTT.

The CDR3: CASSYSVPENTEAFF. The CDR3 DNA reads as TGTGCCAGCAGTTACTCGGTCCCAGAGAACACTGAAGCTTTCTTT. The chain couples TRBV6-5 to TRBJ1-1, with D unresolved. V was pared by 0 bases and J by 1 base, with 9 bases between. Germline V gene lookup returns CDR1 MNHEY and CDR2 SVGAGI. This CDR3 contains 15 residues.

The rearrangement uses TRBV28 and TRBJ2-3; 7 nucleotides match TRBD2. CDR1 is MDHEN and CDR2 is SYDVKM in the germline V gene. The CDR3 spans 16 residues. Trimming removed 2 bases from V and 3 bases from J; junction bases left unmatched: 8. The CDR3 nucleotides read TGTGCCAGCAGTTTAGCGGCGGGAGTTGGGACAGATACGCAGTATTTT. The encoded protein is CASSLAAGVGTDTQYF.

The V gene is TRBV6-6, the J gene TRBJ1-3, with D possibly TRBD1 on 5 matching bases. The length of the CDR3 is 14 residues. Germline V gene sequence: CDR1 MNHNY, CDR2 SVGAGI (reference sequence). The V end lost 7 bases, the J end lost 4 bases, and 14 bases lay between the germline ends. CDR3 residues: CASTDPPGGNTIYF. In DNA form, the CDR3 reads TGTGCCAGCACCGACCCCCCAGGGGGAAACACCATATATTTT.

This sequence joins TRBV6-5 and TRBJ2-7; 10 nucleotides agree with TRBD1. The length of the CDR3 is 15 residues. Per the germline V gene, CDR1 is MNHEY and CDR2 is SVGAGI. Trimming cost V 0 bases and J 7 bases; bases outside gene matches: 6. The CDR3, as DNA: TGTGCCAGCAGTTACTCTGGGACAGGGGCCGGGGAGCAGTACTTC. Amino acids: CASSYSGTGAGEQYF.

The rearrangement uses TRBV15 and TRBJ1-3, with D hard to call. V gave up 0 bases and J gave up 1 base, with 7 bases separating them. Germline lookup yields CDR1 LNHNV and CDR2 YYDKDF (reference sequence). The CDR3 spans 15 residues. The DNA of the CDR3 is TGTGCCACCAGCAGAGATCGGGGATCTGGAAACACCATATATTTT. Translated: CATSRDRGSGNTIYF.